One and the same sample provided the 27 T cell receptor beta chains below, sequenced in a study of CD4+ T cells in melanoma. The method was immunoSEQ multiplex PCR; TCRdb's version includes in-frame clones alone and lacks a portion of them. The repertoire consists of some 21,000 clones, with almost 85% occurring once and the leading ten covering about 3.6%. Sequenced sample: cells from a culture (not recorded whether cultured in vitro). Receptors originate from a human donor with melanoma.

The gene calls are TRBV6-6 and TRBJ1-1, with D hard to call. Germline V CDR1 and CDR2: MNHNY, SVGAGI (reference sequence). The ends were cut back, 3 bases at V and 1 base at J, with 6 bases in the middle. This CDR3 region has 13 residues. CDR3 region: CASSYGGNTEAFF. The CDR3 DNA reads as TGTGCCAGCAGTTATGGAGGGAACACTGAAGCTTTCTTT.

The chain joins TRBV2 to TRBJ1-2; no clear D. The CDR3 runs 12 residues. V lost 6 bases to trimming and J lost 0 bases, with 5 bases between them. The V gene's germline CDR1 is SNHLY and CDR2 FYNNEI. The CDR3 loop reads CASRGANYGYTF. The CDR3 coding sequence is TGTGCCAGCAGGGGAGCTAACTATGGCTACACCTTC.

The gene calls are TRBV5-1 and TRBJ1-6, with TRBD1 identical over 8 bases. Looked up from germline, CDR1 is SGHRS and CDR2 is YFSETQ. The CDR3 has 12 amino acids. V lost 4 bases and J lost 14; bases outside the gene matches: 5. CDR3 in DNA: TGCGCCAGCAGCCTGGACAGGGAGGCCCTCCACTTT. Translating it yields CASSLDREALHF.

This chain joins TRBV15 and TRBJ2-3; D not resolved. The CDR3 is 13 amino acids. Trimming took off 1 base at V and 4 bases at J, with 6 bases between the two ends. Germline CDR1 is LNHNV and CDR2 is YYDKDF (reference sequence). The CDR3 region has the DNA TGTGCCACCAGCAGAGTGCAGGCAGATACGCAGTATTTT. It encodes CATSRVQADTQYF. The whole variable domain, filled in from reference TRBV15 and TRBJ2-3, reads DAMVIQNPRYQVTQFGKPVTLSCSQTLNHNVMYWYQQKSSQAPKLLFHYYDKDFNNEADTPDNFQSRRPNTSFCFLDIRSPGLGDTAMYLCATSRVQADTQYFGPGTRLTVL.

The chain recombines TRBV4-1 with TRBJ1-5; 9 nucleotides align to TRBD1. This CDR3 is built from 17 residues. The trim removed 4 bases at V and 6 bases at J, leaving 13 bases unmatched. Looked up from germline, CDR1 is MGHRA and CDR2 is YSYEKL. CDR3 loop: CASSPRDRVPRGQPQHF. CDR3 nucleotide sequence: TGCGCCAGCAGCCCACGGGACAGGGTACCGAGGGGTCAGCCCCAGCATTTT.

The chain joins TRBV4-1 to TRBJ1-4; D unresolved. The length of the CDR3 is 14 residues. The germline V gene encodes CDR1 MGHRA and CDR2 YSYEKL. The V gene lost 4 bases and the J gene lost 5 bases, with 11 bases spanning the gap. The CDR3 bases are TGCGCCAGCAGCCTCTGGGGAGTGAATGAAAAACTGTTTTTT. Encoded protein: CASSLWGVNEKLFF.

This clone appeared once. The V and J genes are TRBV7-6 and TRBJ2-2; TRBD2 might be the D (7 bases). V gave up 2 bases and J gave up 3 bases, with 16 bases separating them. Germline CDR1 SGHVS, CDR2 FNYEAQ. The CDR3 spans 17 residues. CDR3 loop: CASSLSPGGQYTGELFF. The CDR3 DNA reads as TGTGCCAGCAGCTTATCGCCGGGGGGCCAATACACCGGGGAGCTGTTTTTT.

The chain joins TRBV30 to TRBJ1-4, with D perhaps matching TRBD1 (5 bases). The CDR3 is 14 amino acids. V lost 4 bases, J lost 8 bases, and 17 bases lay in between. CDR1 is GTSNPN, CDR2 SVGIG, per germline (reference sequence). The CDR3, as DNA: TGTGCCTGGAAGACCAGGGATGGGGGGGAAAAACTGTTTTTT. It is translated as CAWKTRDGGEKLFF. Full variable domain (rest looked up from reference TRBV30 and TRBJ1-4): SQTIHQWPATLVQPVGSPLSLECTVEGTSNPNLYWYRQAAGRGLQLLFYSVGIGQISSEVPQNLSASRPQDRQFILSSKKLLLSDSGFYLCAWKTRDGGEKLFFGSGTQLSVL.

CDR3 in DNA: TGTGCCAGCAGCTTGACGCAGAGGGCCTACGAGCAGTACTTC. Amino acid sequence: CASSLTQRAYEQYF. The chain combines TRBV5-5 with TRBJ2-7, with a possible D match to TRBD2 (5 bases). The CDR3 has 14 amino acids. V was pared by 1 base and J by 2 bases, with 10 bases between. Germline V gene lookup returns CDR1 SGHKS and CDR2 YYEKEE (reference sequence).

The chain couples TRBV2 to TRBJ2-7; a weak D match, TRBD1 (6 bases). Trimming took 8 bases from V and 2 from J, leaving 13 bases between them. This CDR3 is built from 13 residues. Per the germline V gene, CDR1 is SNHLY and CDR2 is FYNNEI. CDR3 protein: CASGRQATYEQYF. CDR3 DNA sequence: TGTGCCAGCGGCAGACAGGCTACCTACGAGCAGTACTTC.

J is TRBJ1-1 and V is TRBV11-2; weak D call: TRBD1 (5 bases). This CDR3 has 14 residues. Trimming shortened V by 5 bases and J by 0 bases, and 10 bases separated the two germline ends. Looked up from germline, CDR1 is SGHAT and CDR2 is FQNNGV. This CDR3 reads CASSPGRMNTEAFF. The CDR3 nucleotides are TGTGCCAGCAGCCCGGGACGGATGAACACTGAAGCTTTCTTT. The full variable domain, in which reference TRBV11-2 and TRBJ1-1 provide the parts outside the CDR3, is EAGVAQSPRYKIIEKRQSVAFWCNPISGHATLYWYQQILGQGPKLLIQFQNNGVVDDSQLPKDRFSAERLKGVDSTLKIQPAKLEDSAVYLCASSPGRMNTEAFFGQGTRLTVV.

The chain has TRBV4-1 and TRBJ1-4; 7 positions agree with TRBD1. Germline V CDR1 and CDR2: MGHRA, YSYEKL. The CDR3 runs 16 residues. J was trimmed by 4 bases and V by 3 bases; bases with no gene match: 8. CDR3 nucleotides: TGCGCCAGCAGCCATCTTAAGGGGGCAGGTAATGAAAAACTGTTTTTT. Amino acids: CASSHLKGAGNEKLFF.

V usage is TRBV7-9 and J usage is TRBJ1-5; no clear D. Trimming took off 5 bases at V and 0 bases at J, with 5 bases between the two ends. The CDR3 is 13 residues long. The V gene's germline CDR1 is SEHNR and CDR2 FQNEAQ (reference sequence). In DNA, the CDR3 is TGTGCCAGCAGCCCGTTTAGCAATCAGCCCCAGCATTTT. As protein: CASSPFSNQPQHF. The full variable domain, rest sourced from reference TRBV7-9 and TRBJ1-5, is DTGVSQNPRHKITKRGQNVTFRCDPISEHNRLYWYRQTLGQGPEFLTYFQNEAQLEKSRLLSDRFSAERPKGSFSTLEIQRTEQGDSAMYLCASSPFSNQPQHFGDGTRLSIL.

The chain is built from TRBV15 and TRBJ2-3, with TRBD2 as a possible D gene (6 bases). The CDR3 covers 15 residues. CDR1 is LNHNV, CDR2 YYDKDF, per germline (reference sequence). V shed 5 bases and J shed 5 bases, with 17 bases lying between them. CDR3 DNA: TGTGCCACCAGCGGATTAGCGGTGTGGCAAGATACGCAGTATTTT. Its protein product is CATSGLAVWQDTQYF.

The rearrangement uses TRBV19 and TRBJ2-1; perhaps TRBD1 as D (5 bases). Trimming shortened V by 3 bases and J by 7 bases, and 13 bases separated the two germline ends. Looked up from germline, CDR1 is LNHDA and CDR2 is SQIVND (reference sequence). The CDR3 covers 14 residues. The CDR3 here is CASSINQGINEQFF. DNA of the CDR3: TGTGCCAGTAGTATCAATCAGGGCATAAATGAGCAGTTCTTC. The whole variable domain, remainder taken from reference TRBV19 and TRBJ2-1, is DGGITQSPKYLFRKEGQNVTLSCEQNLNHDAMYWYRQDPGQGLRLIYYSQIVNDFQKGDIAEGYSVSREKKESFPLTVTSAQKNPTAFYLCASSINQGINEQFFGPGTRLTVL.

This clone was observed a handful of times. This chain connects TRBV30 to TRBJ2-7; tentatively, D is TRBD2 (6 bases). V was shortened by 3 bases and J by 5 bases, with 17 bases between the two germline ends. The CDR3 covers 14 residues. Germline V lookup: CDR1 GTSNPN, CDR2 SVGIG (reference sequence). In nucleotides, the CDR3 is TGTGCCTGGAGGATCGGGAGAGGGATCGACGAGCAGTACTTC. This encodes CAWRIGRGIDEQYF. The whole variable domain, remainder taken from reference TRBV30 and TRBJ2-7, is SQTIHQWPATLVQPVGSPLSLECTVEGTSNPNLYWYRQAAGRGLQLLFYSVGIGQISSEVPQNLSASRPQDRQFILSSKKLLLSDSGFYLCAWRIGRGIDEQYFGPGTRLTVT.

The chain carries TRBV7-2 and TRBJ1-5, with D uncertain. CDR1 SGHTA and CDR2 FQGNSA come from the germline V gene. The CDR3 covers 14 residues. Trimming shortened V by 5 bases and J by 0 bases, and 8 bases separated the two germline ends. The CDR3 loop reads CASSPTPSNQPQHF. The CDR3 bases are TGTGCCAGCAGCCCGACGCCTAGCAATCAGCCCCAGCATTTT.

V gene TRBV4-1 combines with J gene TRBJ1-5; D is ambiguous. V lost 7 bases and J lost 0, with 10 bases in between. The CDR3 is 14 amino acids. Germline CDR1 is MGHRA and CDR2 is YSYEKL. The CDR3 coding sequence is TGCGCCAGCAACCCCGTAGGTAGCAATCAGCCCCAGCATTTT. It translates to CASNPVGSNQPQHF.

The chain carries TRBV6-4 and TRBJ2-1, with a tentative D call TRBD2 (7 bases). This CDR3 is built from 14 residues. Germline V gene sequence: CDR1 MRHNA, CDR2 SNTAGT. V was cut by 4 bases and J by 5 bases, with 12 bases left in between. The CDR3 spells CASSVKGGDNEQFF. DNA of the CDR3: TGTGCCAGCAGTGTGAAAGGGGGGGACAATGAGCAGTTCTTC.

The count of this clone is one. The V gene is TRBV27, the J gene TRBJ1-6; TRBD1 matches 8 bases. This CDR3 has 15 amino acids. Germline loops: CDR1 MNHEY, CDR2 SMNVEV (reference sequence). Trimming took 4 bases from V and 7 from J; bases not matched to a gene: 6. Here the CDR3 DNA reads TGTGCCAGCAGTTGGGACAGGCTAGGGAATTCACCCCTCCACTTT. This codes for CASSWDRLGNSPLHF.

The chain couples TRBV7-2 to TRBJ2-3; D possibly corresponds to TRBD1 (6 bases). CDR3 size: 17 residues. Per the germline V gene, CDR1 is SGHTA and CDR2 is FQGNSA. The V gene lost 0 bases and the J gene lost 6 bases, with 19 bases spanning the gap. The CDR3 region is CASSLASTGRVRDTQYF. The CDR3 DNA is TGTGCCAGCAGCTTAGCTTCTACAGGGCGGGTTCGGGATACGCAGTATTTT.

The V and J genes are TRBV7-9 and TRBJ1-4; D possibly corresponds to TRBD1 (5 bases). This CDR3 spans 18 amino acids. V lost 4 bases and J 7 bases, leaving 25 bases between the germline ends. The V gene's germline CDR1 is SEHNR and CDR2 FQNEAQ (reference sequence). The CDR3 loop is CASSSTVLQLPGTEKLFF. CDR3 DNA: TGTGCCAGCAGCTCCACCGTTCTTCAACTACCAGGGACTGAAAAACTGTTTTTT.

In nucleotides, the CDR3 is TGTGCCAGCAGTGAAGGGACGGGCGGCATTCAGTACTTC. Amino acid sequence: CASSEGTGGIQYF. The gene calls are TRBV2 and TRBJ2-4; D ambiguous. This CDR3 has 13 amino acids. V was trimmed by 1 base and J by 9 bases, leaving 10 bases between them. Germline loops: CDR1 SNHLY, CDR2 FYNNEI.

V usage is TRBV5-3 and J usage is TRBJ1-2; a possible D gene is TRBD1 (6 bases). TRBV5-3 is reported as an ORF; its role is uncertain. Deletions cut 3 bases from V and 5 bases from J, with 20 bases between. The CDR3 sequence is 16 residues long. The CDR3 DNA is TGTGCCAGAAGCTCAAAACACGTTGACAGGTGGTATGGCTACACCTTC. It translates to CARSSKHVDRWYGYTF.

The CDR3 DNA reads TGTGCCAGCAGCTTGGTTACAGGGTACTTCTATGGCTACACCTTC. This codes for CASSLVTGYFYGYTF. The chain is built from TRBV5-6 and TRBJ1-2; D perhaps matches TRBD1 (6 bases). The V and J ends lost 0 bases and 4 bases respectively, with 13 bases between them. This CDR3 is 15 amino acids long. Germline values: CDR1 SGHDT, CDR2 YYEEEE.

J is TRBJ2-7 and V is TRBV7-9; D is perhaps TRBD1 (5 bases). The CDR3 extends over 16 amino acids. Looked up from germline, CDR1 is SEHNR and CDR2 is FQNEAQ (reference sequence). Trimming cost V 5 bases and J 0 bases, with 17 bases left between them. The CDR3 loop reads CASSARQQGSSYEQYF. CDR3 nucleotide sequence: TGTGCCAGCAGCGCCAGACAGCAAGGAAGCTCCTACGAGCAGTACTTC. The variable domain in full, with the rest retrieved from reference TRBV7-9 and TRBJ2-7, is DTGVSQNPRHKITKRGQNVTFRCDPISEHNRLYWYRQTLGQGPEFLTYFQNEAQLEKSRLLSDRFSAERPKGSFSTLEIQRTEQGDSAMYLCASSARQQGSSYEQYFGPGTRLTVT.

This chain uses TRBV5-1 with TRBJ1-6; 10 bases fit TRBD1. Losses at the gene ends were 7 bases for V and 10 bases for J; bases not matched to a gene: 11. The germline V gene has CDR1 SGHRS and CDR2 YFSETQ. The length of the CDR3 is 15 residues. The CDR3 nucleotides read TGCGCCAGCTCTTTTTTGGGACAGGGGATGTCACCCCTCCACTTT. Translation: CASSFLGQGMSPLHF.